A selection of T cell receptor beta chains follows, all from one sample in a study of technical replicates of blood from several donors. The table came from immunoSEQ multiplex PCR; TCRdb's copy has only in-frame clones and leaves some out. The table records approximately 78,000 clones, roughly 95% of them present only once. What was sequenced was T cells isolated from PBMCs. Source of these receptors: a human donor in good health. Both conserved end residues are part of each CDR3. D genes are given only for firm matches.

D gene	V gene	J gene	CDR3 DNA	CDR3 protein
-	TRBV2	TRBJ2-5	TGTGCCAGCATCGGTAGCGGTGCGTACCAAGAGACCCAGTACTTC	CASIGSGAYQETQYF
TRBD2	TRBV25-1	TRBJ2-5	TGTGCCAGCAGGAGGACTAGCGGGGGCCAAGAGACCCAGTACTTC	CASRRTSGGQETQYF
TRBD1	TRBV5-1	TRBJ2-1	TGCGCCAGCAGCTTGGGGGGGACAGGACGGGACTGGGCCAATGAGCAGTTCTTC	CASSLGGTGRDWANEQFF
TRBD1	TRBV6-5	TRBJ1-2	TGTGCCAGCAGTCCGACAGGGGAGAACTATGGCTACACCTTC	CASSPTGENYGYTF
TRBD1	TRBV5-4	TRBJ2-3	TGTGCCAGCAGTCTTACAGGGGTGGGCACAGATACGCAGTATTTT	CASSLTGVGTDTQYF
-	TRBV4-1	TRBJ1-2	TGCGCCAGCAGCCAAGATTCCGGGGGAAACTATGGCTACACCTTC	CASSQDSGGNYGYTF
-	TRBV10-3	TRBJ2-7	TGTGCCATCAGTGAACCCGACGAGACAAAGAGCTACGAGCAGTACTTC	CAISEPDETKSYEQYF
-	TRBV7-3	TRBJ2-3	TGTGCCAGCAGCTTAGAAGGGGTCCTAGATACGCAGTATTTT	CASSLEGVLDTQYF
TRBD1	TRBV18	TRBJ2-7	TGTGCCAGCTCCCCTAACAGGGGTTTAACCTACGAGCAGTACTTC	CASSPNRGLTYEQYF
-	TRBV12-5	TRBJ2-4	TGTGCTAGTGATAGGGGAGGTGAGAACATTCAGTACTTC	CASDRGGENIQYF
TRBD1	TRBV11-3	TRBJ2-5	TGTGCCAGCAGCCGTAGCCGGGACAGAAGAGAGACCCAGTACTTC	CASSRSRDRRETQYF
-	TRBV2	TRBJ2-7	TGTGCCAGCAGTGCAAGGACTGCTTCCTACGAGCAGTACTTC	CASSARTASYEQYF
TRBD2	TRBV27	TRBJ2-7	TGTGCCAGCAGCTCCGGACTAGTCGCCTACGAGCAGTACTTC	CASSSGLVAYEQYF
TRBD1	TRBV5-1	TRBJ1-4	TGCGCCAGCAGCTTACCAACAGGGGGGTTAAATGAAAAACTGTTTTTT	CASSLPTGGLNEKLFF
TRBD2	TRBV19	TRBJ2-7	TGTGCCAGTAGTATAGGCGCGGGGGGCCCCTTCTACGAGCAGTACTTC	CASSIGAGGPFYEQYF
TRBD1	TRBV14	TRBJ1-2	TGTGCCAGCAGTTCAACAGGGGTCTATGGCTACACCTTC	CASSSTGVYGYTF
TRBD1	TRBV12-5	TRBJ1-5	TGTGCTAGTGGTTTGGGGAGACAGGGGGCTATTAAACTCGGTAGCAATCAGCCCCAGCATTTT	CASGLGRQGAIKLGSNQPQHF
TRBD1	TRBV28	TRBJ1-5	TGTGCCAGCAGTTATGGGACAGGGCATCAGCCCCAGCATTTT	CASSYGTGHQPQHF
-	TRBV5-1	TRBJ2-7	TGCGCCAGCAGCTCGGGAGCCTACTACGAGCAGTACTTC	CASSSGAYYEQYF
TRBD1	TRBV5-1	TRBJ2-7	TGCGCCAGCAGCCGCAGAGGTAAGACAGGGACCCCTAGGGAGCAGTACTTC	CASSRRGKTGTPREQYF
-	TRBV9	TRBJ1-4	TGTGCCAGCAGCGTGGGGGGACCTAATGAAAAACTGTTTTTT	CASSVGGPNEKLFF
-	TRBV7-9	TRBJ1-6	TGTGCCAGCAGCTTAGCGCAACAGGGAATTTCACCCCTCCACTTT	CASSLAQQGISPLHF
TRBD2	TRBV10-3	TRBJ2-5	TGTGCCATCAGTGAGTCGACAACTAGCGGGGAGACCCAGTACTTC	CAISESTTSGETQYF
-	TRBV5-4	TRBJ2-1	TGTGCCAGCAGCTTGTATGACAGACCGGACGGTGAGCAGTTCTTC	CASSLYDRPDGEQFF
-	TRBV10-2	TRBJ2-2	TGCGCCAGCGGGGGATGGGGGGACGGGGAGCTGTTTTTT	CASGGWGDGELFF